A selection of T cell receptor beta chains follows, all from one sample in a study of T cell repertoires in cytomegalovirus infection. Each CDR3 protein gets one entry after TCRdb re-called the reads with MiXCR. There are just under 550,000 distinct CDR3 sequences in the sample; about 25% occur only once, and under 15% lies in the top ten. The sequencing sample was made of PBMCs. The receptor set was obtained from a human donor in good health (CMV status not recorded). Some clones in this sample may be carry-over from other donors' samples. The CDR3 runs from the conserved cysteine through the conserved F or W. Each record gives: J gene, clone size, D gene, V gene, CDR3 protein, CDR3 DNA. The D gene is left open where the match is weak. Clone size is given for some rows only: seen once, a few or many times, or a class if the clone is expanded.

>TRBJ2-1|.|TRBD2|TRBV7-2
CASSSHRLAGANEQFF
TGTGCCAGCAGCTCCCACCGACTAGCGGGAGCCAATGAGCAGTTCTTC
>TRBJ2-1|.|.|TRBV6-2/TRBV6-3
CASSYSIGGEPHEQFF
TGTGCCAGCAGTTACTCGATTGGCGGGGAGCCCCATGAGCAGTTCTTC
>TRBJ1-4|.|.|TRBV7-6
CASTTRGVGGRNEKLFF
TGTGCCAGCACCACAAGGGGCGTAGGTGGCCGAAATGAAAAACTGTTTTTT
>TRBJ2-5|many|.|TRBV7-2
CASSRISGETQYF
TGTGCCAGCAGCCGAATCTCAGGAGAGACCCAGTACTTC
>TRBJ2-3|.|.|TRBV7-3
CASSLGGPGVGDTQYF
TGTGCCAGCAGCCTAGGAGGCCCGGGCGTCGGAGATACGCAGTATTTT
>TRBJ1-1|few|.|TRBV11-2
CASNRDGGRNTEAFF
TGTGCCAGCAACCGGGACGGGGGCCGGAACACTGAAGCTTTCTTT
>TRBJ1-2|many|TRBD1|TRBV4-1
CASSQVNRGHGYTF
TGCGCCAGCAGCCAAGTTAACAGGGGACATGGCTACACCTTC
>TRBJ1-6|.|.|TRBV6-6
CASSYSRDSPLHF
TGTGCCAGCAGTTACTCCCGGGATTCACCCCTCCACTTT
>TRBJ2-3|few|TRBD1|TRBV2
CASSAREQGPTDTQYF
TGTGCCAGCAGCGCACGGGAACAGGGGCCCACAGATACGCAGTATTTT
>TRBJ1-2|many|TRBD1|TRBV7-2
CASSPDRDRDGYTF
TGTGCCAGCAGCCCAGACCGGGACAGGGACGGCTACACCTTC
>TRBJ2-3|.|TRBD1|TRBV7-7
CASSLGNTGGTDTQYF
TGTGCCAGCAGCTTAGGGAATACAGGGGGCACAGATACGCAGTATTTT
>TRBJ2-1|.|TRBD1|TRBV29-1
CSVEGPGTGNNEQFF
TGCAGCGTTGAAGGTCCCGGGACAGGGAACAATGAGCAGTTCTTC
>TRBJ2-6|.|TRBD1|TRBV28
CAVMTGAVSGANVLTF
TGTGCCGTGATGACAGGGGCTGTCTCTGGGGCCAACGTCCTGACTTTC
>TRBJ2-7|.|.|TRBV12-3/TRBV12-4
CASSLGSVEQYF
TGTGCCAGCAGTCTAGGATCCGTCGAGCAGTACTTC
>TRBJ2-3|.|.|TRBV6-1
CASSLGGFTDTQYF
TGTGCCAGCAGTTTGGGAGGATTCACAGATACGCAGTATTTT
>TRBJ2-5|few|TRBD2|TRBV10-3
CAIMTSGSQTQYF
TGTGCCATCATGACTAGCGGGAGTCAGACCCAGTACTTC
>TRBJ1-2|.|TRBD1|TRBV5-4
CASSLGGAGTAGGYTF
TGTGCCAGCAGCTTGGGGGGGGCTGGGACAGCGGGCGGCTACACCTTC
>TRBJ2-1|few|.|TRBV14
CASSQGRGNEQFF
TGTGCCAGCAGCCAAGGACGTGGGAATGAGCAGTTCTTC
>TRBJ2-5|.|.|TRBV2
CASSEALPMTQYF
TGTGCCAGCAGTGAAGCGCTTCCGATGACCCAGTACTTC
>TRBJ2-4|.|TRBD2|TRBV20-1
CSPSGNIAKNIQYF
TGCAGTCCTAGCGGGAACATAGCCAAAAACATTCAGTACTTC
>TRBJ2-7|.|.|TRBV7-3
CASSPQRTGVDEQYF
TGTGCCAGCAGCCCCCAACGAACGGGAGTCGACGAGCAGTACTTC
>TRBJ1-1|many|.|TRBV7-8
CASSPRGSNTEAFF
TGTGCCAGCAGCCCCAGGGGTTCAAACACTGAAGCTTTCTTT
>TRBJ2-1|few|.|TRBV6-1
CASSEENWIREQFF
TGTGCCAGCAGTGAAGAGAACTGGATAAGGGAGCAGTTCTTC
>TRBJ2-7|many|.|TRBV7-8
CASSSRESSYEQYF
TGTGCCAGCAGCTCCAGGGAGTCCTCCTACGAGCAGTACTTC
>TRBJ2-1|.|.|TRBV14
CASSQDPLVVSYNEQFF
TGTGCCAGCAGCCAAGATCCATTGGTCGTCTCCTACAATGAGCAGTTCTTC
>TRBJ2-7|.|TRBD1|TRBV10-3
CAIRRQGAGIDEQYF
TGTGCCATCAGGAGACAGGGGGCAGGTATTGACGAGCAGTACTTC
>TRBJ1-4|.|.|TRBV3-1
CASSQDFGGRNNEKLFF
TGTGCCAGCAGCCAAGATTTCGGGGGGCGCAATAATGAAAAACTGTTTTTT
>TRBJ2-7|.|TRBD2|TRBV6-1
CASSSLAGDSYEQYF
TGTGCCAGCAGTTCGCTAGCGGGGGACTCCTACGAGCAGTACTTC